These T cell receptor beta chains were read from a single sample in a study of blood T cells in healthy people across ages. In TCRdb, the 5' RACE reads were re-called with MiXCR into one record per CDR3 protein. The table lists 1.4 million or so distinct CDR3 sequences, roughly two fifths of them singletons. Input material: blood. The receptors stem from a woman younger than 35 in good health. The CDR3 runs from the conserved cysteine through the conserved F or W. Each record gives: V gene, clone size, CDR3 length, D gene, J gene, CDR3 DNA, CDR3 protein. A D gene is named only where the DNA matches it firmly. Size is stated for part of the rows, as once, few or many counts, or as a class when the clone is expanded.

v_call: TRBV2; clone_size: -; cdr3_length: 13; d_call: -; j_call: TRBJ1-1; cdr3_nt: TGTGCCAGCAGTGAACGGGGGCAGATTGAAGCTTTCTTT; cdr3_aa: CASSERGQIEAFF
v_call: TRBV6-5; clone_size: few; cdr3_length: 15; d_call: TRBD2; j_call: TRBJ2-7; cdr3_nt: TGTGCCAGCAGTTTCGGTGGGAGGGGCTCCTACGAGCAGTACTTC; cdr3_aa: CASSFGGRGSYEQYF
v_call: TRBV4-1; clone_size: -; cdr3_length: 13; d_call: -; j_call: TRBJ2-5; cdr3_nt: TGCGCCAGCAGCCAAGTGGGCAGCTGGACCCAGTACTTC; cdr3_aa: CASSQVGSWTQYF
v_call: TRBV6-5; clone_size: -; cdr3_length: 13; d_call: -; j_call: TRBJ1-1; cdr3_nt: TGTGCCAGCAGTTACTCGGGGGGGAGTGAAGCTTTCTTT; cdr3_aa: CASSYSGGSEAFF
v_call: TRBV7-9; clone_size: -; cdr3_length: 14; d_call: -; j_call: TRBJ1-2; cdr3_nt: TGTGCCTCCACCTCGGGGTCCCCTCAGAGGGGCTACACCTTC; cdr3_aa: CASTSGSPQRGYTF
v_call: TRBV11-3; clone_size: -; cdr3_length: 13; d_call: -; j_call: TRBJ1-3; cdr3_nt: TGTGCCAGCAGCCGGGACTTTGGAAACACCATATATTTT; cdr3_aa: CASSRDFGNTIYF
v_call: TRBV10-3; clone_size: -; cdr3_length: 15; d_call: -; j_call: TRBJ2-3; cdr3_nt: TGTGCCATCAGTGAGAACGACCCAAGCACAGATACGCAGTATTTT; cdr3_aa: CAISENDPSTDTQYF
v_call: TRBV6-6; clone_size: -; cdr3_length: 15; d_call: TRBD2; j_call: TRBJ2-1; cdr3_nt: TGTGCCAGCAGCCGACTTAGCGGGGCGGGGGATGAGCAGTTCTTC; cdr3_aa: CASSRLSGAGDEQFF
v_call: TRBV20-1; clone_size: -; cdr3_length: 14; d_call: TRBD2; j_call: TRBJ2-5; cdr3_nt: TGCAGTGCTACCTCTAGCGGGAGGATCTTGGCCCAGTACTTC; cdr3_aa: CSATSSGRILAQYF
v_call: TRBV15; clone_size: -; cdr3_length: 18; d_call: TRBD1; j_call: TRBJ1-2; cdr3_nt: TGTGCCACCAGCAGAGTAGGGTCATTACGGACAGGGTCGAATGGCTACACCTTC; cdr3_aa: CATSRVGSLRTGSNGYTF
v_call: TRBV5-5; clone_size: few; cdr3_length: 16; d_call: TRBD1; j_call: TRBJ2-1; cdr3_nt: TGTGCCAGCAGCTTGGGTTTCGGGACAGATTACAATGAGCAGTTCTTC; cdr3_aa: CASSLGFGTDYNEQFF
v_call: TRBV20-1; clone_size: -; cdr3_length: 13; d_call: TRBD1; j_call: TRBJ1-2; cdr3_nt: TGCAGTGCTCCCAGGGGGGCTTATTATGGCTACACCTTC; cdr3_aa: CSAPRGAYYGYTF
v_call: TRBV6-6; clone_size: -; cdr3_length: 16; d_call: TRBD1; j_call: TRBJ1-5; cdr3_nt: TGTGCCAGTACCCCGGGCGGGACAGGGTTAAATCAGCCCCAGCATTTT; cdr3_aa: CASTPGGTGLNQPQHF
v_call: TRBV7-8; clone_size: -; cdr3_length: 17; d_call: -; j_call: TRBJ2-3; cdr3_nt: TGTGCCAGCAGCTTAGCAGTGACTAGTATAGGCACAGATACGCAGTATTTT; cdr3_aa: CASSLAVTSIGTDTQYF